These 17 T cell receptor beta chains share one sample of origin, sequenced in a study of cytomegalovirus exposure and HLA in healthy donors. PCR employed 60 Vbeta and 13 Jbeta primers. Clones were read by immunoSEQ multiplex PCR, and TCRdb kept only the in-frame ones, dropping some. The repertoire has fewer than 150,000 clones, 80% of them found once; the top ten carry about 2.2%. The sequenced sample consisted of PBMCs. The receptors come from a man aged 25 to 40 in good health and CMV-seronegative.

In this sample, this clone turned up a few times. The chain's CDR3 is CASSRTGGFGETQYF. The CDR3 DNA reads as TGTGCCAGCAGCCGGACAGGGGGCTTTGGAGAGACCCAGTACTTC. V and J are TRBV6-5 and TRBJ2-5; 11 bases align to TRBD1. The CDR3 extends over 15 amino acids. Germline-derived CDR1 and CDR2 are MNHEY and SVGAGI. Unmatched junction bases numbered 7, after V lost 6 bases and J lost 4 bases.

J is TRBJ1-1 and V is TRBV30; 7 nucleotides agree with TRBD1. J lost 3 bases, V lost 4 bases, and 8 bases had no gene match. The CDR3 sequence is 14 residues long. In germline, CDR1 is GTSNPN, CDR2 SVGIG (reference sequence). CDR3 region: CAWIRPGGDTEAFF. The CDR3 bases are TGTGCCTGGATCCGCCCAGGGGGTGACACTGAAGCTTTCTTT.

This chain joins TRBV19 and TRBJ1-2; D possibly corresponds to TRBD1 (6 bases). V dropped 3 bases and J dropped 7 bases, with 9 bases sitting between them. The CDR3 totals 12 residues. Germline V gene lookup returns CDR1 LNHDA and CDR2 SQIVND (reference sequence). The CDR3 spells CASSIQGGGYTF. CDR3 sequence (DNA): TGTGCCAGTAGTATTCAAGGGGGTGGCTACACCTTC.

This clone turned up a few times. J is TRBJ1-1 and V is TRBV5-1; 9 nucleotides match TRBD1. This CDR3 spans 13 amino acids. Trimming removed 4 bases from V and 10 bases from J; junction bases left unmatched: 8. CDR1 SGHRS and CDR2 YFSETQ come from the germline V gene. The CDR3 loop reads CASSVTLQGAAFF. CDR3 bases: TGCGCCAGCAGCGTGACTCTACAGGGGGCAGCTTTCTTT.

The CDR3 nucleotides are TGTGCCAGCAGCTTAGCGGGGTCGGGCTACACCTTC. This translates into CASSLAGSGYTF. The chain couples TRBV13 to TRBJ1-2, with no clear D. The length of the CDR3 is 12 residues. The V and J ends lost 1 base and 8 bases respectively, with 8 bases between them. Germline V gene lookup returns CDR1 PRHDT and CDR2 FYEKMQ (reference sequence). Looking up the rest from reference TRBV13 and TRBJ1-2 gives the full variable domain: AAGVIQSPRHLIKEKRETATLKCYPIPRHDTVYWYQQGPGQDPQFLISFYEKMQSDKGSIPDRFSAQQFSDYHSELNMSSLELGDSALYFCASSLAGSGYTFGSGTRLTVV.

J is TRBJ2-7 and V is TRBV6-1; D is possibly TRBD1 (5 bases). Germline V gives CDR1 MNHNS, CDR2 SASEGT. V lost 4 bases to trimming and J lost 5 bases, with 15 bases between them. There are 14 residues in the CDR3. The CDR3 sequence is CASSVDQGWDEQYF. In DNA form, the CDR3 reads TGTGCCAGCAGTGTCGATCAGGGTTGGGACGAGCAGTACTTC.

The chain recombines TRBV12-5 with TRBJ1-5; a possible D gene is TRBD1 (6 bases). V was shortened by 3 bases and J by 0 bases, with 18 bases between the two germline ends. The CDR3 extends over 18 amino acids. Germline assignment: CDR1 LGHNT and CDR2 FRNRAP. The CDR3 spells CASGFTGQKPYSNQPQHF. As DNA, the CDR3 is TGTGCTAGTGGTTTCACCGGACAGAAGCCATATAGCAATCAGCCCCAGCATTTT.

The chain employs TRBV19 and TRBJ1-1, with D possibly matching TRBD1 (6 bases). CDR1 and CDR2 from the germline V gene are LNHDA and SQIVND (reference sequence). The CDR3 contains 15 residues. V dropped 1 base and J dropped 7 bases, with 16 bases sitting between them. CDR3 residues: CASSIAPHRAVEAFF. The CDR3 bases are TGTGCCAGTAGTATAGCTCCCCACAGGGCGGTTGAAGCTTTCTTT.

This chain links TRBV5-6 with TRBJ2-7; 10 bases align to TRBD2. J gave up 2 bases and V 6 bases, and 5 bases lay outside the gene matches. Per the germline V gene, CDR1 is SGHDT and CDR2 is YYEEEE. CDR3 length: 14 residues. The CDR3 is CASTMGLATYEQYF. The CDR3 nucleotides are TGTGCCAGCACCATGGGACTAGCGACCTACGAGCAGTACTTC.

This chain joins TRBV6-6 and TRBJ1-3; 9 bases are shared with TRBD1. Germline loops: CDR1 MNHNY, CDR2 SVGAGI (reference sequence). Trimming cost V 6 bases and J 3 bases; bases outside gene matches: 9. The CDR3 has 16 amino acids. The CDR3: CASSPRTGAYGNTIYF. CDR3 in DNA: TGTGCCAGCAGCCCCAGGACAGGGGCATATGGAAACACCATATATTTT.

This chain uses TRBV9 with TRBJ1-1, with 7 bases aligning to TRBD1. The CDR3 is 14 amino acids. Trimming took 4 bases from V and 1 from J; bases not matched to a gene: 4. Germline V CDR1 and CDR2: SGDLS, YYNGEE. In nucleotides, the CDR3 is TGTGCCAGCAGCTCCGGGACAGAGAACACTGAAGCTTTCTTT. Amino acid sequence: CASSSGTENTEAFF. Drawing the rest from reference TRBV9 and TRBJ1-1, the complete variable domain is DSGVTQTPKHLITATGQRVTLRCSPRSGDLSVYWYQQSLDQGLQFLIQYYNGEERAKGNILERFSAQQFPDLHSELNLSSLELGDSALYFCASSSGTENTEAFFGQGTRLTVV.

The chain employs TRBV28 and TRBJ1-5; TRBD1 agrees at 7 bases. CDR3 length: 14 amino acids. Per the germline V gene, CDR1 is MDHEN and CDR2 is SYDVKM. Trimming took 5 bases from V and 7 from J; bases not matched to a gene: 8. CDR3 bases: TGTGCCAGCAGTCAACAGGGGTTCTGGCAGCCCCAGCATTTT. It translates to CASSQQGFWQPQHF.

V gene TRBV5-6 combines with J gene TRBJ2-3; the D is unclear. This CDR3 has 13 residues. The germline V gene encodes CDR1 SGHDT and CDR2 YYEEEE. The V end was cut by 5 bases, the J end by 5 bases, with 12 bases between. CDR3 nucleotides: TGTGCCAGCAGGCCCACGAGTGTAGATACGCAGTATTTT. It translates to CASRPTSVDTQYF.

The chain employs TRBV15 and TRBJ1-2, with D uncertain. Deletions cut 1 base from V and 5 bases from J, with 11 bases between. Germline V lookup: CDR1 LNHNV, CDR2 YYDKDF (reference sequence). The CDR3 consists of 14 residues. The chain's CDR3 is CATSRGASRYGYTF. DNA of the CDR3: TGTGCCACCAGCAGAGGGGCGAGCAGGTATGGCTACACCTTC.

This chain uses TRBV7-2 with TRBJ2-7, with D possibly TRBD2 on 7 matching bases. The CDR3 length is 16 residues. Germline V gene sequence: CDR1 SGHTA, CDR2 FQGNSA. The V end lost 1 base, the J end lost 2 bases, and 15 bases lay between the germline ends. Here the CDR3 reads CASSLVGGGGTYEQYF. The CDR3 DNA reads TGTGCCAGCAGCTTAGTGGGAGGGGGGGGGACCTACGAGCAGTACTTC.

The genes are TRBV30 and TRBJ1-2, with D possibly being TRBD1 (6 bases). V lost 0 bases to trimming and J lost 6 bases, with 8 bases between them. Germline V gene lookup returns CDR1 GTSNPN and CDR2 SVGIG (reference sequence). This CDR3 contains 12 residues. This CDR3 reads CAWSVQGDGYTF. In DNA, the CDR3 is TGTGCCTGGAGTGTACAGGGAGATGGCTACACCTTC.

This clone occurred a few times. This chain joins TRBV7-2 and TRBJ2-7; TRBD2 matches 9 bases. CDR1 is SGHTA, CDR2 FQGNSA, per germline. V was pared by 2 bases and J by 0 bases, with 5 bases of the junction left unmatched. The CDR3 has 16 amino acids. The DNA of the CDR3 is TGTGCCAGCAGCTTACAACTAGCGGGTCTCTCCTACGAGCAGTACTTC. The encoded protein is CASSLQLAGLSYEQYF.